Listed below are T cell receptor beta chains from one sample, sequenced in a study of blood T cell repertoires in COVID-19. The assay was immunoSEQ multiplex PCR, and TCRdb's table has in-frame clones only and misses some. The sample shows 200,000 to 250,000 clones, around 82% of them seen only once. Sequenced: peripheral blood. The receptors originated from a human donor in a cohort sampled during active COVID-19. Each CDR3 is given with its conserved first and last residue. A D gene is named only where the DNA matches it firmly. Only some rows state a clone size, as once, few, many or a class for expanded clones.

d_gene: -; abundance: -; len: 14; v_gene: TRBV5-1; j_gene: TRBJ2-4; CDR3aa: CASSLDQGGNIQYF; CDR3nt: TGCGCCAGCAGCTTGGATCAGGGGGGTAACATTCAGTACTTC
d_gene: -; abundance: few; len: 13; v_gene: TRBV9; j_gene: TRBJ1-4; CDR3aa: CASSPGSNEKLFF; CDR3nt: TGTGCCAGCAGTCCAGGCAGTAATGAAAAACTGTTTTTT
d_gene: -; abundance: -; len: 13; v_gene: TRBV6-1; j_gene: TRBJ1-2; CDR3aa: CASSEAALWGYTF; CDR3nt: TGTGCCAGCAGTGAGGCGGCGCTGTGGGGCTACACCTTC
d_gene: -; abundance: -; len: 13; v_gene: TRBV5-1; j_gene: TRBJ1-6; CDR3aa: CASSLEDFSPLHF; CDR3nt: TGCGCCAGCAGCTTGGAAGACTTTTCACCCCTCCACTTT
d_gene: TRBD1; abundance: -; len: 17; v_gene: TRBV10-3; j_gene: TRBJ1-3; CDR3aa: CAISESPPGGFGNTIYF; CDR3nt: TGTGCCATCAGTGAGTCCCCGCCAGGGGGCTTTGGAAACACCATATATTTT
d_gene: -; abundance: -; len: 14; v_gene: TRBV6-6; j_gene: TRBJ2-2; CDR3aa: CASSPTLNTGELFF; CDR3nt: TGTGCCAGCAGTCCGACACTTAACACCGGGGAGCTGTTTTTT
d_gene: -; abundance: -; len: 15; v_gene: TRBV24-1; j_gene: TRBJ1-2; CDR3aa: CATRQRRALSYGYTF; CDR3nt: TGTGCCACCAGGCAGAGGAGGGCTCTTTCCTATGGCTACACCTTC
d_gene: TRBD1; abundance: -; len: 18; v_gene: TRBV5-4; j_gene: TRBJ2-1; CDR3aa: CASSSLYSTGGNVDEQFF; CDR3nt: TGTGCCAGCAGCTCTTTATACTCGACAGGGGGCAACGTCGATGAGCAGTTCTTC
d_gene: TRBD2; abundance: -; len: 15; v_gene: TRBV7-9; j_gene: TRBJ2-7; CDR3aa: CASSINGLAGDEQYF; CDR3nt: TGTGCCAGCAGCATCAACGGGCTAGCGGGGGACGAGCAGTACTTC
d_gene: TRBD1; abundance: -; len: 15; v_gene: TRBV18; j_gene: TRBJ1-2; CDR3aa: CASSPELTGGSGYTF; CDR3nt: TGTGCCAGCTCACCCGAACTGACAGGGGGATCTGGCTACACCTTC
d_gene: TRBD2; abundance: -; len: 15; v_gene: TRBV6-5; j_gene: TRBJ2-1; CDR3aa: CASSLGSGRMNEQFF; CDR3nt: TGTGCCAGCAGTTTAGGGAGCGGGAGGATGAATGAGCAGTTCTTC
d_gene: -; abundance: -; len: 13; v_gene: TRBV24-1; j_gene: TRBJ2-7; CDR3aa: CATSAGHHYEQYF; CDR3nt: TGTGCCACCAGTGCGGGACACCACTACGAGCAGTACTTC
d_gene: -; abundance: -; len: 12; v_gene: TRBV29-1; j_gene: TRBJ2-1; CDR3aa: CSVDGIGAEQFF; CDR3nt: TGCAGCGTTGATGGGATTGGGGCAGAGCAGTTCTTC
d_gene: TRBD1; abundance: -; len: 19; v_gene: TRBV6-6; j_gene: TRBJ2-7; CDR3aa: CASSLRGRDRAIPSYEQYF; CDR3nt: TGTGCCAGCAGTCTACGAGGGAGGGACAGGGCCATCCCCTCCTACGAGCAGTACTTC
d_gene: TRBD2; abundance: -; len: 16; v_gene: TRBV7-2; j_gene: TRBJ2-2; CDR3aa: CASSKSGLVNTGELFF; CDR3nt: TGTGCCAGCAGTAAATCGGGACTAGTGAACACCGGGGAGCTGTTTTTT
d_gene: -; abundance: -; len: 16; v_gene: TRBV11-1; j_gene: TRBJ2-1; CDR3aa: CASSLRSPFRYNEQFF; CDR3nt: TGTGCCAGCAGCTTAAGATCTCCCTTTCGGTACAATGAGCAGTTCTTC
d_gene: TRBD2; abundance: -; len: 15; v_gene: TRBV30; j_gene: TRBJ2-2; CDR3aa: CAWLKRGANTGELFF; CDR3nt: TGTGCCTGGCTAAAGCGGGGAGCGAACACCGGGGAGCTGTTTTTT
d_gene: -; abundance: -; len: 11; v_gene: TRBV20-1; j_gene: TRBJ2-1; CDR3aa: CSASVGGEQFF; CDR3nt: TGCAGTGCTAGCGTGGGGGGAGAGCAGTTCTTC
d_gene: TRBD1; abundance: few; len: 15; v_gene: TRBV5-5; j_gene: TRBJ2-7; CDR3aa: CASSSLQGAGNEQYF; CDR3nt: TGTGCCAGCAGCTCCCTACAGGGGGCTGGGAACGAGCAGTACTTC
d_gene: -; abundance: -; len: 16; v_gene: TRBV2; j_gene: TRBJ1-5; CDR3aa: CASSEGVQGGNQPQHF; CDR3nt: TGTGCCAGCAGTGAAGGGGTACAGGGAGGCAATCAGCCCCAGCATTTT
d_gene: TRBD2; abundance: -; len: 16; v_gene: TRBV9; j_gene: TRBJ2-3; CDR3aa: CASSDDLQAGGDTQYF; CDR3nt: TGTGCCAGCAGCGACGACCTTCAAGCGGGGGGAGATACGCAGTATTTT
d_gene: -; abundance: -; len: 13; v_gene: TRBV4-1; j_gene: TRBJ2-7; CDR3aa: CASSLPRGGEQYF; CDR3nt: TGCGCCAGCAGCCTTCCGAGGGGGGGCGAGCAGTACTTC
d_gene: -; abundance: once; len: 15; v_gene: TRBV19; j_gene: TRBJ1-5; CDR3aa: CASSGQTYSNQPQHF; CDR3nt: TGTGCCAGTAGCGGACAGACGTATAGCAATCAGCCCCAGCATTTT
d_gene: -; abundance: -; len: 16; v_gene: TRBV4-3; j_gene: TRBJ2-6; CDR3aa: CASSQGVLSGANVLTF; CDR3nt: TGCGCCAGCAGCCAAGGCGTGCTCTCTGGGGCCAACGTCCTGACTTTC
d_gene: TRBD2; abundance: -; len: 14; v_gene: TRBV6-5; j_gene: TRBJ2-3; CDR3aa: CATRLAGRTDTQYF; CDR3nt: TGTGCCACCCGACTAGCGGGGCGCACAGATACGCAGTATTTT
d_gene: -; abundance: -; len: 15; v_gene: TRBV15; j_gene: TRBJ1-2; CDR3aa: CATSGGAASNYGYTF; CDR3nt: TGTGCCACCAGCGGGGGGGCAGCCTCTAACTATGGCTACACCTTC
d_gene: -; abundance: -; len: 14; v_gene: TRBV7-9; j_gene: TRBJ1-5; CDR3aa: CASSLPGGAEPQHF; CDR3nt: TGTGCCAGCAGCTTACCGGGGGGCGCCGAGCCCCAGCATTTT
d_gene: -; abundance: -; len: 11; v_gene: TRBV28; j_gene: TRBJ2-3; CDR3aa: CASRQVNTQYF; CDR3nt: TGTGCCAGCAGACAGGTGAATACGCAGTATTTT